Listed below are T cell receptor beta chains from one sample, sequenced in a study of OX40 agonist ivuxolimab in advanced cancers. Profiling relied on immunoSEQ multiplex PCR, and the TCRdb table lists in-frame clones only, not all of them. The data hold tens of thousands of clones, with more than 70% observed a single time. The sequenced sample was CD4+ or CD8+ T cells sorted from blood, obtained in a trial of the OX40 agonist ivuxolimab. These receptors were taken from an adult with an advanced solid tumor such as melanoma, head and neck, liver or kidney cancer. CDR3s include the opening cysteine and the closing phenylalanine or tryptophan. Each record gives: J gene, D gene, clone size, CDR3 length, V gene, CDR3 DNA, CDR3 protein. A D gene is named only where the DNA matches it firmly. Clone size is not always given. Where it is, it says once, few, many or a class for expanded clones.

TRBJ2-1,NA,NA,14,TRBV5-6,TGTGCCAGCAGCTTGGGCAGCTACCACAATGAGCAGTTCTTC,CASSLGSYHNEQFF
TRBJ2-7,NA,NA,13,TRBV7-7,TGTGCTAGCAGCTTCGGGGACCTGAACGAGCAGTACTTC,CASSFGDLNEQYF
TRBJ2-2,TRBD1,NA,16,TRBV19,TGTGCCAGCACTCCCCCTGGACAGGGGGGTCCCGGGGAGCTGTTTTTT,CASTPPGQGGPGELFF
TRBJ2-4,NA,NA,11,TRBV20-1,TGCAGTGTACAGACGTGGAACATTCAGTACTTC,CSVQTWNIQYF
TRBJ2-7,NA,NA,15,TRBV11-2,TGTGCCAGCAGCCTTGACCCCAGCAGGGGCGCCGAGCAGTACTTC,CASSLDPSRGAEQYF
TRBJ1-5,NA,once,15,TRBV28,TGTGCCAGCAGCCGCGGGGGAGGTAGAAGTCAGCCCCAGCATTTT,CASSRGGGRSQPQHF
TRBJ2-5,NA,NA,15,TRBV5-1,TGCGCCAGCAGCTTGCAGCCCCAACCCCAAGAGACCCAGTACTTC,CASSLQPQPQETQYF
TRBJ1-4,TRBD1,few,11,TRBV29-1,TGCAGCGTTGAGGTAGGACAGGTCACGTTTTTT,CSVEVGQVTFF
TRBJ1-2,NA,NA,15,TRBV19,TGTGCCAGTACCACCCGCGCGACTCTTTTCCATGGCTACACCTTC,CASTTRATLFHGYTF
TRBJ2-7,TRBD1,NA,15,TRBV5-1,TGCGCCAGCAGCCCTAGACAGGGGAACTCCTACGAGCAGTACTTC,CASSPRQGNSYEQYF
TRBJ2-7,TRBD1,NA,18,TRBV5-6,TGTGCCAGCAGCTTGGCCTTGTGGTCGACAGGGAGAGACTACGAGCAGTACTTC,CASSLALWSTGRDYEQYF
TRBJ1-1,TRBD1,NA,18,TRBV5-1,TGCGCCAGCAGCTTGGGTCTAGGGGGCGGACAGATGAACACTGAAGCTTTCTTT,CASSLGLGGGQMNTEAFF
TRBJ1-6,NA,NA,14,TRBV28,TGTGCCAGCACCTCGACAGTTACTAATTCACCCCTCCACTTT,CASTSTVTNSPLHF
TRBJ2-2,NA,NA,16,TRBV7-3,TGTGCCAGCAGCCTAGTCAGGTCTAGCACCACCGGGGAGCTGTTTTTT,CASSLVRSSTTGELFF
TRBJ1-4,TRBD1,NA,16,TRBV4-3,TGCGCCAGCAGCCAAGAAGACAGGGGAACTAATGAAAAACTGTTTTTT,CASSQEDRGTNEKLFF
TRBJ1-2,NA,NA,12,TRBV4-1,TGCGCCAGCAGCCAAGTCGGACATGGCTACACCTTC,CASSQVGHGYTF
TRBJ2-3,TRBD2,NA,18,TRBV10-2,TGCGCCAGCAGTACCGTCTGGGCGGGGGGGACCCGGGGGGATACGCAGTATTTT,CASSTVWAGGTRGDTQYF
TRBJ1-5,NA,few,17,TRBV19,TGTGCCAGTAGTACCCACCGACAGCTTGGTAGCAATCAGCCCCAGCATTTT,CASSTHRQLGSNQPQHF
TRBJ2-5,NA,NA,15,TRBV9,TGTGCCAGCAGCGTAGACCAGGGGCCCTGGGAGACCCAGTACTTC,CASSVDQGPWETQYF
TRBJ1-2,NA,NA,15,TRBV18,TGTGCCAGCTCGCCGCCAATACAGGGATGGTATGGCTACACCTTC,CASSPPIQGWYGYTF
TRBJ2-6,NA,NA,14,TRBV19,TGTGCCAGTAGGGAGAGCTCTGGGGCCAACGTCCTGACTTTC,CASRESSGANVLTF
TRBJ2-1,TRBD1,NA,14,TRBV29-1,TGCAGCGCGGCATCCGGGACAGAGGACAATGAGCAGTTCTTC,CSAASGTEDNEQFF
TRBJ1-6,NA,NA,14,TRBV6-5,TGTGCCAGCAGTTACCAGGGGAGGTTTTCACCCCTCCACTTT,CASSYQGRFSPLHF
TRBJ1-4,NA,NA,14,TRBV28,TGTGCCAGCAAAGGCAGCGCGAATAATGAAAAACTGTTTTTT,CASKGSANNEKLFF
TRBJ1-3,TRBD1,NA,13,TRBV6-5,TGTGCCAGCAGTCAGACAGGGGCCCACACCATATATTTT,CASSQTGAHTIYF
TRBJ2-5,TRBD1,NA,14,TRBV28,TGTGCCAGCGCGACAGGGGGCGGAACGGGGACCCAGTACTTC,CASATGGGTGTQYF
TRBJ2-5,TRBD2,NA,15,TRBV7-3,TGTGCCAGCAGCTTATGGTCCATAGCGGGGGAGACCCAGTACTTC,CASSLWSIAGETQYF
TRBJ1-6,NA,NA,15,TRBV19,TGTGCCAGTAGTACCGACAGTTATGTTGGTTCACCCCTCCACTTT,CASSTDSYVGSPLHF
TRBJ1-5,NA,NA,13,TRBV27,TGTGCCATCCCCCGGCGGGGCAGACAGCCCCAGCATTTT,CAIPRRGRQPQHF
TRBJ1-4,TRBD1,NA,15,TRBV6-5,TGTGCCAGCAGTACCCGACAGGGGAGTTCGGAAAAACTGTTTTTT,CASSTRQGSSEKLFF
TRBJ2-1,NA,NA,16,TRBV11-3,TGTGCCAGCAGCGCTGCTGGGGGGGCAGGCTTGGATGAGCAGTTCTTC,CASSAAGGAGLDEQFF
TRBJ1-1,TRBD1,NA,15,TRBV5-1,TGCGCCAGCAGATCTACCGGGACAGGCTACACTGAAGCTTTCTTT,CASRSTGTGYTEAFF
TRBJ2-2,TRBD1,NA,15,TRBV5-6,TGTGCCAGCAGCTTTGGGACAGGGTTTCCCGGGGAGCTGTTTTTT,CASSFGTGFPGELFF
TRBJ2-3,NA,NA,14,TRBV18,TGTGCCAGCTCTCAAAACCAAGCGGCAGATACGCAGTATTTT,CASSQNQAADTQYF
TRBJ2-3,TRBD2,once,17,TRBV4-1,TGCGCCAGCAGCCAAGACGGTGGCGGGGGGGCAACAGATACGCAGTATTTT,CASSQDGGGGATDTQYF
TRBJ1-6,NA,NA,15,TRBV5-1,TGCGCCAGCAGCTTGGGTCCGGGAGGACAGTCACCCCTCCACTTT,CASSLGPGGQSPLHF
TRBJ1-2,NA,NA,15,TRBV7-9,TGTACCAGCAGCCTTGGGGACGGACCTATCAATGGCTACACCTTC,CTSSLGDGPINGYTF
TRBJ2-7,NA,NA,16,TRBV21-1,TGTGCCAGCAGCGCTAACGGGGACAGGAGGGCCTACGAGCAGTACTTC,CASSANGDRRAYEQYF
TRBJ1-5,NA,NA,13,TRBV28,TGTGCCAGCAGCCTTCCAGGAGCCTTGCCCCAGCATTTT,CASSLPGALPQHF
TRBJ1-1,TRBD1,NA,15,TRBV18,TGTGCCAGCTCACTTCGGACAGGGGGAGATACTGAAGCTTTCTTT,CASSLRTGGDTEAFF
TRBJ1-2,TRBD1,NA,15,TRBV28,TGTGCCAGCAGTTCATCAGGGGGTAGTTGGTATGGCTACACCTTC,CASSSSGGSWYGYTF
TRBJ1-3,NA,NA,16,TRBV10-1,TGCGCCAGCAGGATATGCGGCCTGGGGTCTGGAAACACCATATATTTT,CASRICGLGSGNTIYF
TRBJ2-5,TRBD1,NA,16,TRBV11-2,TGTGCCAGCAGCTTAGCTAGACAGGGTAGGGGAGAGACCCAGTACTTC,CASSLARQGRGETQYF
TRBJ2-5,NA,NA,14,TRBV27,TGTGCCAGCAGTACACGGGGCAGGGGTGAGACCCAGTACTTC,CASSTRGRGETQYF
TRBJ1-2,TRBD1,NA,18,TRBV6-1,TGTGCCAGCAGTGAAGCATCAACTGGGACAGCCACTAACTATGGCTACACCTTC,CASSEASTGTATNYGYTF
TRBJ2-1,NA,NA,15,TRBV11-1,TGTGCCAGCAGCTTAGGGACCCAGGGGTACAATGAGCAGTTCTTC,CASSLGTQGYNEQFF
TRBJ1-5,TRBD1,NA,21,TRBV30,TGTGCCTGGAGTTCAGGTTTGGGAGGGACAGGAACTATTCTAAGCAATCAGCCCCAGCATTTT,CAWSSGLGGTGTILSNQPQHF
TRBJ1-2,NA,once,13,TRBV30,TGTGCCTGGACCATTCGGAGAAACTATGGCTACACCTTC,CAWTIRRNYGYTF